This T cell receptor beta chain was sequenced for a study of identical twins. General study results and limits: Zero-insertion results could be subject to partial confounding by invariant MAIT and iNKT cells.

TCRdb processed the 5' RACE reads anew with MiXCR; each CDR3 protein has one entry. Of about 470,000 distinct CDR3 sequences listed, roughly a quarter were seen once; the top ten hold 2.5% to 3.5%. The CDR3 spans 13 residues. V gave up 6 bases and J gave up 0 bases, with 11 bases separating them. Germline CDR1 is DFQATT and CDR2 is SNEGSKA (reference sequence). Worth noting for this clonotype: The target antigen is unknown.

The sample was also reused in another study, on T cells expressing NK-cell markers. From that study: Just one sequenced donor of eight was HCMV-seronegative, while seven were seropositive. There were a few donors in whom these clonotypes also led the CD3+CD56-NKG2C+ fraction. The HCMV specificity of the expanded NKG2C+ T cell clones stayed unresolved.

The chain links TRBV20-1 to TRBJ1-1; D gene ambiguous. The source is a woman in her late teens or twenties in good health. Sequencing was done on a sample of CD4+ T cells sorted from blood. The CDR3 DNA reads TGCAGTGCCGATACCGGTATGAACACTGAAGCTTTCTTT. Translation: CSADTGMNTEAFF.